The 28 T cell receptor beta chains given below trace back to one sample, sequenced in a study of T cell responses to AZD1222 COVID-19 vaccine. The assay was immunoSEQ multiplex PCR, and TCRdb's table has in-frame clones only and misses some. The repertoire holds some 160,000 clones, with 75% to 95% as singletons. The specimen was peripheral blood, collected on day 0 of AZD1222 vaccination. These receptors originate from an adult in good health.

The J gene is TRBJ2-4, the V gene TRBV28, with D possibly matching TRBD1 (6 bases). The CDR3 totals 16 residues. Trimming pared 5 bases from V and 0 bases from J, leaving 14 bases between. Germline CDR1 MDHEN, CDR2 SYDVKM. The CDR3 DNA reads TGTGCCAGCAGTGCCACAGGGCTCTTAGCCAAAAACATTCAGTACTTC. It yields the protein CASSATGLLAKNIQYF.

V is TRBV5-5 and J is TRBJ1-6; D may be TRBD1 (5 bases). CDR1 is SGHKS and CDR2 is YYEKEE in the germline V gene (reference sequence). The CDR3 is made up of 14 amino acids. V was cut by 3 bases and J by 4 bases, with 8 bases left in between. The DNA of the CDR3 is TGTGCCAGCAGCTCCGGGACGTATAATTCACCCCTCCACTTT. Protein sequence: CASSSGTYNSPLHF.

The rearrangement links TRBV7-3 to TRBJ2-5; TRBD1 agrees at 11 bases. The trim removed 5 bases at V and 5 bases at J, leaving 7 bases unmatched. CDR3 length: 15 residues. Germline values: CDR1 SGHTA, CDR2 FQGTGA. The CDR3 loop is CASSTGQGAWETQYF. DNA of the CDR3: TGTGCCAGCAGCACCGGACAGGGGGCGTGGGAGACCCAGTACTTC. The full variable domain, its missing parts supplied by reference TRBV7-3 and TRBJ2-5, is GAGVSQTPSNKVTEKGKYVELRCDPISGHTALYWYRQSLGQGPEFLIYFQGTGAADDSGLPNDRFFAVRPEGSVSTLKIQRTERGDSAVYLCASSTGQGAWETQYFGPGTRLLVL.

This chain joins TRBV4-2 and TRBJ2-5, with 9 bases identical to TRBD2. The CDR3 has 14 residues. V was pared by 6 bases and J by 4 bases, with 6 bases of the junction left unmatched. Germline values: CDR1 LGHNA, CDR2 YNFKEQ. CDR3 coding DNA: TGTGCCAGCAGGCAATTAGCGGGAGTAGAGACCCAGTACTTC. Amino acids: CASRQLAGVETQYF.

The CDR3: CASSSQAVAGETQYF. The CDR3 nucleotides read TGTGCCAGCAGCTCACAGGCGGTAGCCGGGGAGACCCAGTACTTC. V gene TRBV7-3 combines with J gene TRBJ2-5; D is possibly TRBD1 (5 bases). Germline V gene data show CDR1 as SGHTA and CDR2 as FQGTGA. CDR3 length: 15 residues. V shed 4 bases and J shed 5 bases, with 17 bases lying between them.

The chain employs TRBV5-1 and TRBJ2-7, with 7 positions matching TRBD1. This CDR3 comprises 16 residues. CDR1 is SGHRS, CDR2 YFSETQ, per germline. The trim removed 4 bases at V and 1 base at J, leaving 11 bases unmatched. CDR3 protein: CASSRTGDQGSYEQYF. As DNA, the CDR3 is TGCGCCAGCAGCAGAACAGGGGACCAGGGATCCTACGAGCAGTACTTC. The variable domain in full, completed from reference TRBV5-1 and TRBJ2-7, reads KAGVTQTPRYLIKTRGQQVTLSCSPISGHRSVSWYQQTPGQGLQFLFEYFSETQRNKGNFPGRFSGRQFSNSRSEMNVSTLELGDSALYLCASSRTGDQGSYEQYFGPGTRLTVT.

The sample holds a few counts of this clone. V is TRBV4-2 and J is TRBJ2-1; possible D gene TRBD2, 5 bases. There are 16 residues in the CDR3. Between the trimmed V and J ends, which lost 1 base and 5 bases, there was a span of 15 bases. From germline, CDR1 is LGHNA and CDR2 YNFKEQ. The CDR3 DNA sequence: TGTGCCAGCAGCCAAGTACTAGGGCGAAGAGACAATGAGCAGTTCTTC. It yields the protein CASSQVLGRRDNEQFF.

The chain has TRBV6-1 and TRBJ1-5; no clear D. V shed 0 bases and J shed 7 bases, with 13 bases lying between them. CDR1 MNHNS and CDR2 SASEGT come from the germline V gene. The CDR3 sequence is 15 residues long. The CDR3 loop reads CASSEASGSFQPQHF. The CDR3 coding sequence is TGTGCCAGCAGTGAAGCATCGGGGAGTTTCCAGCCCCAGCATTTT.

This clone was found a few times. The rearrangement uses TRBV27 and TRBJ2-7; no clear D. This CDR3 is 14 amino acids long. Germline lookup yields CDR1 MNHEY and CDR2 SMNVEV (reference sequence). V was shortened by 2 bases and J by 7 bases, with 15 bases between the two germline ends. DNA of the CDR3: TGTGCCAGCAGTTTACGGTCAAGCGTCTCGGAGCAGTACTTC. It translates to CASSLRSSVSEQYF.

The V gene is TRBV7-9, the J gene TRBJ2-7; TRBD1 matches 8 bases. CDR1 and CDR2 (germline): SEHNR, FQNEAQ (reference sequence). This CDR3 region has 15 residues. Trimming cost V 4 bases and J 3 bases; bases outside gene matches: 8. CDR3 in amino acids: CASSSKTGVDYEQYF. The DNA of the CDR3 is TGTGCCAGCAGCTCAAAGACAGGGGTCGACTACGAGCAGTACTTC.

The V call is TRBV5-1, the J call TRBJ2-5; the D gene is possibly TRBD2 (6 bases). V lost 0 bases, J lost 5 bases, and 11 bases lay in between. This CDR3 is built from 14 residues. The germline gives CDR1 SGHRS, CDR2 YFSETQ. The CDR3 loop reads CASSLEWRDETQYF. The CDR3 DNA sequence: TGCGCCAGCAGCTTGGAATGGAGGGATGAGACCCAGTACTTC.

The chain links TRBV2 to TRBJ2-1; 8 nucleotides align to TRBD2. In germline, CDR1 is SNHLY, CDR2 FYNNEI. The J segment lost 15 bases and the V segment lost 7 bases, leaving 8 bases of the junction unmatched. This CDR3 region has 11 residues. In DNA form, the CDR3 reads TGTGCCAGCACCTTAAGCGGGAGTATGTTCTTC. Its protein product is CASTLSGSMFF.

The genes are TRBV6-5 and TRBJ2-7; 9 bases are shared with TRBD2. The trim removed 6 bases at V and 9 bases at J, leaving 12 bases unmatched. The germline CDR1 and CDR2 sequences are MNHEY and SVGAGI. The CDR3 is made up of 14 amino acids. CDR3 residues: CASSPGLAQTRQYF. The CDR3 DNA reads TGTGCCAGCAGCCCGGGACTAGCCCAGACAAGGCAGTACTTC.

CDR3 residues: CASNQLTNSPLHF. CDR3 coding DNA: TGTGCCAGCAACCAGCTTACGAATTCACCCCTCCACTTT. The V and J genes are TRBV7-9 and TRBJ1-6; D gene uncertain. Trimming took off 7 bases at V and 7 bases at J, with 11 bases between the two ends. The CDR3 spans 13 residues. Germline values: CDR1 SEHNR, CDR2 FQNEAQ (reference sequence).

V is TRBV19 and J is TRBJ2-2; D is possibly TRBD2 (6 bases). Germline lookup yields CDR1 LNHDA and CDR2 SQIVND (reference sequence). V lost 3 bases and J 5 bases, leaving 13 bases between the germline ends. CDR3 size: 15 residues. The CDR3 protein is CASSIWAGGTGELFF. The CDR3, as DNA: TGTGCCAGTAGTATTTGGGCCGGGGGTACCGGGGAGCTGTTTTTT. The variable domain in full, completed from reference TRBV19 and TRBJ2-2, reads DGGITQSPKYLFRKEGQNVTLSCEQNLNHDAMYWYRQDPGQGLRLIYYSQIVNDFQKGDIAEGYSVSREKKESFPLTVTSAQKNPTAFYLCASSIWAGGTGELFFGEGSRLTVL.

CDR3 amino acids: CASSQVGEETQYF. The CDR3 region has the DNA TGCGCCAGCAGCCAAGTAGGTGAAGAGACCCAGTACTTC. The V and J genes are TRBV4-1 and TRBJ2-5; no clear D. V was shortened by 1 base and J by 3 bases, with 6 bases between the two germline ends. CDR1 and CDR2 from the germline V gene are MGHRA and YSYEKL. The CDR3 has 13 amino acids.

This chain joins TRBV5-4 and TRBJ1-5; TRBD1 is a possible D gene (5 bases). Trimming pared 0 bases from V and 6 bases from J, leaving 10 bases between. Per germline, CDR1 SGHNT and CDR2 YYREEE (reference sequence). The CDR3 sequence is 14 residues long. For the CDR3, the DNA is TGTGCCAGCAGCTTGGGAGGGCAGGGTCAGCCCCAGCATTTT. It yields the protein CASSLGGQGQPQHF.

V is TRBV6-4 and J is TRBJ1-1, with D possibly TRBD1 on 6 matching bases. The CDR3 length is 11 residues. Germline V gene data show CDR1 as MRHNA and CDR2 as SNTAGT. V lost 8 bases to trimming and J lost 13 bases, with 17 bases between them. The CDR3 bases are TGTGCCAGCCGGTGGGGGGGCGGTGATTTCTTT. It specifies CASRWGGGDFF.

The V gene is TRBV12-3 or TRBV12-4, the J gene TRBJ1-1; D is uncertain. Trimming took 1 base from V and 4 from J, leaving 7 bases between them. The CDR3 totals 13 residues. In DNA, the CDR3 is TGTGCCAGCAGTTTAGGTGCGGGCACTGAAGCTTTCTTT. Protein: CASSLGAGTEAFF.

This chain joins TRBV5-1 and TRBJ2-7, with TRBD1 as a possible D gene (6 bases). The CDR3 consists of 14 residues. Between the trimmed V and J ends, which lost 2 bases and 3 bases, there was a span of 12 bases. From germline, CDR1 is SGHRS and CDR2 YFSETQ. The CDR3 loop is CASSFDLRGYEQYF. CDR3 DNA sequence: TGCGCCAGCAGCTTCGACCTCAGGGGCTACGAGCAGTACTTC.

This rearrangement joins TRBV19 to TRBJ2-7; 7 bases are shared with TRBD1. V shed 1 base, J shed 3 bases, and the junction held 15 bases outside the gene matches. Germline CDR1 is LNHDA and CDR2 is SQIVND (reference sequence). The CDR3 spans 18 residues. The CDR3 DNA reads as TGTGCCAGTAGTATAGGTTCTTGGTTGGACAGGACCCACTACGAGCAGTACTTC. Translated, it gives CASSIGSWLDRTHYEQYF.

The chain uses TRBV30 and TRBJ2-1; tentative D call: TRBD1 (6 bases). The CDR3 totals 14 residues. Trimming stripped 2 bases from V and 6 bases from J, with 14 bases between. Germline CDR1 is GTSNPN and CDR2 is SVGIG (reference sequence). CDR3: CAWSSGAGVNEQFF. CDR3 bases: TGTGCCTGGAGTTCCGGGGCAGGGGTCAATGAGCAGTTCTTC.

The J gene is TRBJ1-2, the V gene TRBV7-9, with TRBD1 matching over 7 bases. This CDR3 has 14 residues. The V gene end was trimmed by 3 bases and the J gene end by 4 bases; junction bases not matched to a gene: 5. Germline V gives CDR1 SEHNR, CDR2 FQNEAQ (reference sequence). The CDR3 region is CASSFFRGPYGYTF. In nucleotides, the CDR3 is TGTGCCAGCAGCTTTTTTAGGGGGCCCTATGGCTACACCTTC.

J is TRBJ2-3 and V is TRBV7-2; D possibly uses TRBD1 or TRBD2 (5 bases each). The CDR3 contains 14 residues. The germline gives CDR1 SGHTA, CDR2 FQGNSA. V was trimmed by 5 bases and J by 9 bases, leaving 18 bases between them. In nucleotides, the CDR3 is TGTGCCAGCAGCCGTACCCCGGGGCTCACCACGCAGTATTTT. This translates into CASSRTPGLTTQYF.

The V and J genes are TRBV7-2 and TRBJ2-3; 10 positions agree with TRBD2. Germline values: CDR1 SGHTA, CDR2 FQGNSA. Unmatched junction bases numbered 1, after V lost 4 bases and J lost 3 bases. The CDR3 runs 14 residues. The CDR3 sequence is CASSSSGSTDTQYF. The DNA for the CDR3 is TGTGCCAGCAGCTCTAGCGGGAGTACAGATACGCAGTATTTT.

V usage is TRBV4-1 and J usage is TRBJ2-1, with D maybe TRBD2 (6 bases). CDR3 length: 15 residues. The V end was cut by 1 base, the J end by 6 bases, with 13 bases between. The germline V gene has CDR1 MGHRA and CDR2 YSYEKL. The CDR3 nucleotides are TGCGCCAGCAGCCAAGGGAGGGCCCTGGTCAATGAGCAGTTCTTC. Its translation is CASSQGRALVNEQFF.

V and J are TRBV2 and TRBJ2-1, with D possibly matching TRBD2 (5 bases). V gave up 3 bases and J gave up 5 bases, with 11 bases separating them. Looked up from germline, CDR1 is SNHLY and CDR2 is FYNNEI. This CDR3 contains 14 residues. CDR3 residues: CASSDTGVHNEQFF. The CDR3 bases are TGTGCCAGCAGTGACACCGGGGTGCACAATGAGCAGTTCTTC.

This chain links TRBV19 with TRBJ1-1; D ambiguous. The CDR3 has 17 residues. V shed 3 bases and J shed 4 bases, with 21 bases lying between them. Germline CDR1 and CDR2: LNHDA and SQIVND (reference sequence). The CDR3, as DNA: TGTGCCAGTAGTATTACTGGAGTTTCGGGGTGGTTCACTGAAGCTTTCTTT. The encoded protein is CASSITGVSGWFTEAFF.